Many counts were recorded for the clone carrying this T cell receptor (beta chain). The data belong to a study of Graves' ophthalmopathy and Graves' hyperthyroidism. RNA transcripts were the source from which TCR beta CDR3 regions were amplified. An opening RT-PCR round employed HTBI primers and preceded a second-round multiplex PCR. Using its own MiXCR run on the multiplex PCR reads, TCRdb lists one record per CDR3 protein. The sample consists of about 590,000 distinct CDR3 sequences, approximately 35% of them appearing once. The CDR3 consists of 13 residues. Germline V gives CDR1 SGDLS, CDR2 YYNGEE. V was shortened by 3 bases and J by 6 bases, with 9 bases between the two germline ends.

The sequencing sample was made of peripheral blood or thyroid tissue (not recorded which). The chain links TRBV9 to TRBJ1-4; D gene uncertain. This TCR was sampled from an adult man with Graves' hyperthyroidism. The CDR3 is CASSDEQDEKLFF. The CDR3 region has the DNA TGTGCCAGCAGCGATGAGCAGGATGAAAAACTGTTTTTT.